The entry below describes one T cell receptor (beta chain). Its antigen is still unknown. Losses at the gene ends were 0 bases for V and 5 bases for J; bases not matched to a gene: 10. Germline CDR1 and CDR2: SGHDN and FVKESK. The CDR3 length is 18 residues. The source of the sample is a study of cytomegalovirus exposure and HLA in healthy donors. At the level of the study: The Caucasian-associated ancestry cluster contained around four fifths of the roughly 400 genotyped donors.

Study-level points and caveats: Data from an earlier analysis indicated that most TCR beta V segments were productive either about 87% or about 30% of the time. Apparent HLA restriction characterized most CMV-associated TCR beta chains in a later analysis. 87-base-pair reads could not separate some V segments, including TRBV6-2 and TRBV6-3.

The study ran its PCR with 60 Vbeta and 13 Jbeta primers. Sequenced by immunoSEQ multiplex PCR; TCRdb stores in-frame clones only, minus some. Of about 180,000 clones detected, about four fifths appear once; the ten largest clones hold around 1.9%. This rearrangement joins TRBV14 to TRBJ1-5; 10 nucleotides align to TRBD1. The sample taken for sequencing was PBMCs. The receptor's source is a woman in her thirties in good health and CMV-seronegative. The CDR3 DNA sequence: TGTGCCAGCAGCCAAGAGTCGGGCCGACAGGGGGCACATCAGCCCCAGCATTTT. This translates into CASSQESGRQGAHQPQHF.